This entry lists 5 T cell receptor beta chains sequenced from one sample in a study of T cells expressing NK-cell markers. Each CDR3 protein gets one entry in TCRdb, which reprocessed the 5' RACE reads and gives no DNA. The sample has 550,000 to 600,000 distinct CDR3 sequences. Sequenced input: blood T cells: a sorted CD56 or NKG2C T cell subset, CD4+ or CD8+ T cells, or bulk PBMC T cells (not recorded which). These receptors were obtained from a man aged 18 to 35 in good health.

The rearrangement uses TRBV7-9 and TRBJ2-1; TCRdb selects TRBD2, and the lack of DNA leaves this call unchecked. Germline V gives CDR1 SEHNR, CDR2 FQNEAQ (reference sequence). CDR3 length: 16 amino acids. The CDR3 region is CASSLRQVLADNEQFF.

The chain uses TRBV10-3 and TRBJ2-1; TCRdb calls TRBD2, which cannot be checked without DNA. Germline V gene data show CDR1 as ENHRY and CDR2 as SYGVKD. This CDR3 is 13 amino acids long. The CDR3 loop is CAIKNSGANEQFF.

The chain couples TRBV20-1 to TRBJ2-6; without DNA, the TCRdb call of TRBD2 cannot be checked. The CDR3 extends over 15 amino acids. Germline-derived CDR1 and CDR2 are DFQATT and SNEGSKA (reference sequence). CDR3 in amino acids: CSARSLGSGANVLTF.

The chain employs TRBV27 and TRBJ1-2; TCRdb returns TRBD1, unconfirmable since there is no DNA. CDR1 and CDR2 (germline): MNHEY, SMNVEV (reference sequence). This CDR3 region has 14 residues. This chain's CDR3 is CASSFNRQNYGYTF.

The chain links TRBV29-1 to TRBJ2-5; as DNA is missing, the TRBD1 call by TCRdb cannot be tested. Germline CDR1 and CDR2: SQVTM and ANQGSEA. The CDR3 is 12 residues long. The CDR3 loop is CSALTGAETQYF.